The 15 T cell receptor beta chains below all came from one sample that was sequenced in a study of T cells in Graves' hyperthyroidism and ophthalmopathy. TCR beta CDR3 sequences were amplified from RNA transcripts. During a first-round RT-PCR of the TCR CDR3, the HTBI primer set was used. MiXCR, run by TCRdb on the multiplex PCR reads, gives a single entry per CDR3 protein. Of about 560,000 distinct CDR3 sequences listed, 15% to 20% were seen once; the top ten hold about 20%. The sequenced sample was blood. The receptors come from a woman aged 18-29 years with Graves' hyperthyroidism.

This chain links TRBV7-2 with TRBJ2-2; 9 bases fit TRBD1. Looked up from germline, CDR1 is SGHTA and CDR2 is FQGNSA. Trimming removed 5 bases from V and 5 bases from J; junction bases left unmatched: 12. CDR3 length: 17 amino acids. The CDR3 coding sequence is TGTGCCAGCAGCACTAGGGGGACAGGGCCCACAACCGGGGAGCTGTTTTTT. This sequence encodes CASSTRGTGPTTGELFF.

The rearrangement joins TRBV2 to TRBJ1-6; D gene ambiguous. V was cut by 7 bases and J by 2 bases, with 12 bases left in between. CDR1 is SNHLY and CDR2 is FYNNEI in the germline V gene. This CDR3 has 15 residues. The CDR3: CASMGESTYNSPLHF. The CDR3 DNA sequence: TGTGCCAGCATGGGTGAATCCACCTATAATTCACCCCTCCACTTT.

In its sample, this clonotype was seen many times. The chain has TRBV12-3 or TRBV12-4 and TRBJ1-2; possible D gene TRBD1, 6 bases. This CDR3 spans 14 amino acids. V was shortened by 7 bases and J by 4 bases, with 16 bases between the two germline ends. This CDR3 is CASNPGTSGYGYTF. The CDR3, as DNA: TGTGCCAGCAACCCCGGGACAAGTGGCTATGGCTACACCTTC.

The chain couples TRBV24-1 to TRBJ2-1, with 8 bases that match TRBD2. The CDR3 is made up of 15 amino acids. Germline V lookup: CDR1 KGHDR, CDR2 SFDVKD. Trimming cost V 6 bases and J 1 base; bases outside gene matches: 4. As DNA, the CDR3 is TGTGCCACCAGTCACAGCGGGAGTTCCTACAATGAGCAGTTCTTC. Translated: CATSHSGSSYNEQFF.

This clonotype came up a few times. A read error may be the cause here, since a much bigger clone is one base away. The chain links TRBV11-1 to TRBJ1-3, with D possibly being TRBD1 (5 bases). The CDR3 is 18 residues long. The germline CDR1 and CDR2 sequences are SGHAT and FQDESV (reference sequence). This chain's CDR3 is CASSQLVSGPISGNIIYF. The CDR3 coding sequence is TGTGCCAGCAGCCAACTTGTTTCGGGACCGATCTCTGGAAACATCATATATTTT.

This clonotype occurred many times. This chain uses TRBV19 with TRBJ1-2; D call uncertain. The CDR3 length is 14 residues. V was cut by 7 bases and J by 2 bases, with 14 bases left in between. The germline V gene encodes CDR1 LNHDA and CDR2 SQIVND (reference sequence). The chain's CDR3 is CASISNGRNYGYTF. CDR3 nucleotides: TGTGCCAGTATCTCCAACGGGCGGAACTATGGCTACACCTTC. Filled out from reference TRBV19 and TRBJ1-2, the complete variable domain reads DGGITQSPKYLFRKEGQNVTLSCEQNLNHDAMYWYRQDPGQGLRLIYYSQIVNDFQKGDIAEGYSVSREKKESFPLTVTSAQKNPTAFYLCASISNGRNYGYTFGSGTRLTVV.

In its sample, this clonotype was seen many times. The CDR3 coding sequence is TGTGCCAGCAGCCAAACCACAGGGGCAAACACCGGGGAGCTGTTTTTT. Encoded protein: CASSQTTGANTGELFF. The rearrangement joins TRBV3-1 to TRBJ2-2, with 7 bases identical to TRBD1. Germline V gene lookup returns CDR1 LGHDT and CDR2 YNNKEL (reference sequence). The CDR3 extends over 16 amino acids. The V and J ends lost 2 bases and 2 bases, in that order; junction bases with no gene match: 5.

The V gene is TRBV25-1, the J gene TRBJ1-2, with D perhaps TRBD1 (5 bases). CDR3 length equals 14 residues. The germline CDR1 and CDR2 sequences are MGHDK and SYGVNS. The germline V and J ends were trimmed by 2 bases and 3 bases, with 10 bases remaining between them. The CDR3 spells CASSEPGLDYGYTF. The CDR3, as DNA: TGTGCCAGCAGTGAACCAGGGTTGGACTATGGCTACACCTTC.

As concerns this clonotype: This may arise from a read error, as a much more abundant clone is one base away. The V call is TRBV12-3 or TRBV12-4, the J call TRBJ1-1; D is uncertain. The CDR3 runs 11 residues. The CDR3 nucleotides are TGTGCCAGCAGTTTTATGTCTGCAGCTTCCTTT. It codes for CASSFMSAASF.

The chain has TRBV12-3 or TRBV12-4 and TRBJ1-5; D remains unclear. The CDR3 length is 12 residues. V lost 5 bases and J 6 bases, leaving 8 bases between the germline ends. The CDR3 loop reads CASSALGQPQHF. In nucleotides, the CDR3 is TGTGCCAGCAGTGCCCTGGGTCAGCCCCAGCATTTT.

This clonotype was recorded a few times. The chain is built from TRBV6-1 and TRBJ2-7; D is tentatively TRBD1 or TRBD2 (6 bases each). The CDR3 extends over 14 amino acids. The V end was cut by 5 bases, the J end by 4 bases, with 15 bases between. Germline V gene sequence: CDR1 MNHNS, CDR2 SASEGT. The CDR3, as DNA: TGTGCCAGCAGTACCCCGGGGGCGCCGTACGAGCAGTACTTC. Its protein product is CASSTPGAPYEQYF.

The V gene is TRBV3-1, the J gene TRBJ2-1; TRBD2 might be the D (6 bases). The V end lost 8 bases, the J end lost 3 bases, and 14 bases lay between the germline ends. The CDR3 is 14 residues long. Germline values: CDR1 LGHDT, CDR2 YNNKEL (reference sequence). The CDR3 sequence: CASRPSGFYNEQFF. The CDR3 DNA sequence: TGTGCCAGCCGCCCCAGCGGGTTCTACAATGAGCAGTTCTTC.

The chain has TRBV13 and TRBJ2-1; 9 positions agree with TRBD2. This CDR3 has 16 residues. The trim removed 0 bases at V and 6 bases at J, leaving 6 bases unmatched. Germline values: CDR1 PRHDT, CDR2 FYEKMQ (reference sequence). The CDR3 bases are TGTGCCAGCAGCTTAGGCGGACTAGCGTACTCCAATGAGCAGTTCTTC. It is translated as CASSLGGLAYSNEQFF.

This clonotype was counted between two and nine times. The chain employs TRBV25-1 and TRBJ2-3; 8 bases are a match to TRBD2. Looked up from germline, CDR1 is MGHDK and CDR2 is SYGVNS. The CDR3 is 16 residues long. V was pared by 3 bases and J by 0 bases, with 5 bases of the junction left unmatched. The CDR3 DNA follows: TGTGCCAGCAGTGATCTGACTAGCGATAGCACAGATACGCAGTATTTT. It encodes CASSDLTSDSTDTQYF.

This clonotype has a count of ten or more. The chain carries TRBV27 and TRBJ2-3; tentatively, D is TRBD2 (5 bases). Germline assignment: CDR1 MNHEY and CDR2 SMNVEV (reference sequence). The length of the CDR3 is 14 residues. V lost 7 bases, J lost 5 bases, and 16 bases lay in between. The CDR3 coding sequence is TGTGCCAGCACCCCCCGGCTAGCCATAGATACGCAGTATTTT. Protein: CASTPRLAIDTQYF.